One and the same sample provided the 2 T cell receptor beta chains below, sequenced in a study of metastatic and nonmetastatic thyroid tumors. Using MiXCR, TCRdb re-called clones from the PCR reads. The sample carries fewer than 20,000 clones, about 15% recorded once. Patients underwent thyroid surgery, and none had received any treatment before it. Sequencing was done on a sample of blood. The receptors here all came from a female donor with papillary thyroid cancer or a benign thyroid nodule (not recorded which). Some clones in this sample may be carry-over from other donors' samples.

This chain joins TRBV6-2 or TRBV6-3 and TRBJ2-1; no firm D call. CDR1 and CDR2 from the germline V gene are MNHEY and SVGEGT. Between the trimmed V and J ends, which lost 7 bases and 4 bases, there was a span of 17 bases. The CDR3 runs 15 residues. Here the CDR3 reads CASMQMRTEYNEQFF. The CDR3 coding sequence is TGTGCCAGCATGCAGATGCGGACGGAATACAATGAGCAGTTCTTC.

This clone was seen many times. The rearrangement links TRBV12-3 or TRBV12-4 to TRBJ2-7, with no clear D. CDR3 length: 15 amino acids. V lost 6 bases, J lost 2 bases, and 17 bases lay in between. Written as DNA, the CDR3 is TGTGCCAGCAGGTTGGAAAAAGGGTTCCCCTACGAGCAGTACTTC. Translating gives CASRLEKGFPYEQYF.